This T cell receptor (beta chain) was documented in a study of neurological immune-mediated disorders. CDR3 length equals 18 residues. The ends lost 3 bases at V and 4 bases at J; junction bases unmatched: 17. Per the germline V gene, CDR1 is SGHRS and CDR2 is YFSETQ. This clonotype was seen at least ten times. Sample time point: longitudinal time-point 2. Sequencing of 15-18 subjects in each run yielded over 170 million TCR-beta sequences. TCRdb re-analysed the 5' RACE reads in MiXCR, keeping a single row per CDR3 protein. The sample lists under 50,000 distinct CDR3 sequences; approximately 14% were seen once.

The sample comprised PBMCs. This chain joins TRBV5-1 and TRBJ2-5; 8 positions agree with TRBD2. The receptor was derived from a male donor with HTLV-1-associated myelopathy (HAM/TSP). The CDR3 here is CASSSNTASSGFGETQYF. CDR3 nucleotide sequence: TGCGCCAGCAGCTCAAATACCGCTTCTAGCGGGTTTGGAGAGACCCAGTACTTC.